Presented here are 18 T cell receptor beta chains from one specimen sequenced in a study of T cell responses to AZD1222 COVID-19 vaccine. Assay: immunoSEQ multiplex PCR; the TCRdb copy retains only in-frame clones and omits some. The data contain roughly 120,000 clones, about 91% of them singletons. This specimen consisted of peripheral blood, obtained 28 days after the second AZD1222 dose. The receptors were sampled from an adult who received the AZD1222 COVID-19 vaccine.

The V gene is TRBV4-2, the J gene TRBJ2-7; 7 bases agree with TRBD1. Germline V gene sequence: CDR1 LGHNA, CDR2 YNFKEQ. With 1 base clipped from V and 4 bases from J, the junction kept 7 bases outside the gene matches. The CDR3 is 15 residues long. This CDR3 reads CASSQVTGLGYEQYF. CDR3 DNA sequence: TGTGCCAGCAGCCAAGTGACAGGGTTGGGATACGAGCAGTACTTC.

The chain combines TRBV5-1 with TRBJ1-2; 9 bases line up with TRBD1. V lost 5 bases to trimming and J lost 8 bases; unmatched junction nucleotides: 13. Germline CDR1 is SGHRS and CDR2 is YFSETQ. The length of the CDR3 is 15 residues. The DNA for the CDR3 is TGCGCCAGCAGATCCGGGACAGGGACAATCGGCGGCTACACCTTC. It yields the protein CASRSGTGTIGGYTF.

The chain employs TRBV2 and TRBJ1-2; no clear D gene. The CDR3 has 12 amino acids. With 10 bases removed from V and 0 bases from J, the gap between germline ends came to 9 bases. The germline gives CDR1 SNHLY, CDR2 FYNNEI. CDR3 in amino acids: CAIEEANYGYTF. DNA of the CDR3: TGTGCCATCGAAGAAGCTAACTATGGCTACACCTTC.

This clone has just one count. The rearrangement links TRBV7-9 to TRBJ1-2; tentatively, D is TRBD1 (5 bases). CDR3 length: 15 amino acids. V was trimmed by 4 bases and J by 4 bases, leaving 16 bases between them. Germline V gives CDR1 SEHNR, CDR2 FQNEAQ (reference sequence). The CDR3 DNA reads TGTGCCAGCAGCTCAGACGGGGCAAAGGGCTATGGCTACACCTTC. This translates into CASSSDGAKGYGYTF.

The CDR3 region is CASSENNGQQPQHF. Here the CDR3 DNA reads TGTGCCAGCAGTGAAAATAATGGACAGCAGCCCCAGCATTTT. This chain joins TRBV2 and TRBJ1-5; maybe TRBD1 (6 bases). CDR3 size: 14 residues. The germline V and J ends were trimmed by 2 bases and 7 bases, with 12 bases remaining between them. CDR1 and CDR2 (germline): SNHLY, FYNNEI.

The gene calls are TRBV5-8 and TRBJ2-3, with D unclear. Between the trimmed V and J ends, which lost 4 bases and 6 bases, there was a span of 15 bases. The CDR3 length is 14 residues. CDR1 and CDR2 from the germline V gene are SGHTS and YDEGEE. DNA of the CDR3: TGTGCCAGCAGCCTTGGCGGATTAGGGGATACGCAGTATTTT. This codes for CASSLGGLGDTQYF.

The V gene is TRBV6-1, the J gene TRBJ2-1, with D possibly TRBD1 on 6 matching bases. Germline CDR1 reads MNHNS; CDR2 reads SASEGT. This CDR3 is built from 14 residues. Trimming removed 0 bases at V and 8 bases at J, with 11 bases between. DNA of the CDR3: TGTGCCAGCAGTGAAGCGTCCCAGGGGTATGAGCAGTTCTTC. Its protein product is CASSEASQGYEQFF.

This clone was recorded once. CDR3 residues: CASSYRGANTEAFF. CDR3 coding DNA: TGTGCCAGCAGTTACCGGGGGGCCAACACTGAAGCTTTCTTT. This chain uses TRBV6-2 or TRBV6-3 with TRBJ1-1; D is perhaps TRBD1 (6 bases). Trimming removed 2 bases at V and 2 bases at J, with 9 bases between. The CDR3 has 14 residues. The V gene's germline CDR1 is MNHEY and CDR2 SVGEGT.

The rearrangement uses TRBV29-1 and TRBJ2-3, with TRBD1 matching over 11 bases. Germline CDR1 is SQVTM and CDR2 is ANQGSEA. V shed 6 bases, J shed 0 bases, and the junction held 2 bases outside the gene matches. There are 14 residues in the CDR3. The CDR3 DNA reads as TGCAGCGTCCGGGACAGGGGGAGCACAGATACGCAGTATTTT. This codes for CSVRDRGSTDTQYF.

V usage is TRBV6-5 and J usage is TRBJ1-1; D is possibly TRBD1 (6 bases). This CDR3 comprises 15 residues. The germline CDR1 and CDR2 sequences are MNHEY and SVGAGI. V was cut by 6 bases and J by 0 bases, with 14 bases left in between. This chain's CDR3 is CASRRQETMNTEAFF. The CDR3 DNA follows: TGTGCCAGCAGGCGACAGGAGACTATGAACACTGAAGCTTTCTTT.

The CDR3 sequence: CASSPRAGGSTDTQYF. The CDR3 DNA reads as TGTGCCAGCAGCCCCCGGGCGGGGGGGAGCACAGATACGCAGTATTTT. This chain uses TRBV7-9 with TRBJ2-3; 9 positions match TRBD2. The V gene's germline CDR1 is SEHNR and CDR2 FQNEAQ (reference sequence). This CDR3 has 16 amino acids. V lost 5 bases and J lost 0; bases outside the gene matches: 6.

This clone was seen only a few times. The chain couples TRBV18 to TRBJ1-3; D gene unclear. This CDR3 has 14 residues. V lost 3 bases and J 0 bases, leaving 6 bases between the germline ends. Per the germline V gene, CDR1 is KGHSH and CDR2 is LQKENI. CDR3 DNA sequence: TGTGCCAGCTCACCGGACGGCTCTGGAAACACCATATATTTT. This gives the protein CASSPDGSGNTIYF.

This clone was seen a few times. CDR3: CASSYVTGGEQFF. The CDR3 bases are TGTGCCAGCAGTTACGTAACGGGCGGTGAGCAGTTCTTC. The chain is built from TRBV27 and TRBJ2-1, with D uncertain. Germline V gene sequence: CDR1 MNHEY, CDR2 SMNVEV (reference sequence). Deletions cut 4 bases from V and 9 bases from J, with 13 bases between. The CDR3 has 13 residues.

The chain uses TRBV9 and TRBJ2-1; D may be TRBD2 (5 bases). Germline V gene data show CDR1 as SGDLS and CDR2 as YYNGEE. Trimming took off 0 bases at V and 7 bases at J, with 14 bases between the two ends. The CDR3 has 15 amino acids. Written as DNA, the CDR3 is TGTGCCAGCAGCGTAGCTCCCATCCAGCGGAATGAGCAGTTCTTC. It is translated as CASSVAPIQRNEQFF.

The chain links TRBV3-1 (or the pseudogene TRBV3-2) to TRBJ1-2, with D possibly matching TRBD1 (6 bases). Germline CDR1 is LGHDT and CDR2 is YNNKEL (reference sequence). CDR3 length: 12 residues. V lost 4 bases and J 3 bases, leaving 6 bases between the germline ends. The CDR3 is CASSRTDYGYTF. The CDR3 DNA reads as TGTGCCAGCAGCCGGACAGACTATGGCTACACCTTC.

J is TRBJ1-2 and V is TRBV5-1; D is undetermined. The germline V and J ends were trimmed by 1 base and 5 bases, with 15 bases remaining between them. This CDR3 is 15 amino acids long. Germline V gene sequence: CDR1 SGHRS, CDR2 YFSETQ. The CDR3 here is CASSLRESGVYGYTF. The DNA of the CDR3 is TGCGCCAGCAGCTTGAGAGAGTCGGGCGTGTATGGCTACACCTTC.

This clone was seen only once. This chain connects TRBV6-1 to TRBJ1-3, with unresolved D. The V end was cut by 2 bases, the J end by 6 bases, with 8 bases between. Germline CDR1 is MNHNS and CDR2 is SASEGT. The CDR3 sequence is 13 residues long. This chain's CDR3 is CASSETIENTIYF. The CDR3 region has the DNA TGTGCCAGCAGTGAAACTATAGAAAACACCATATATTTT.

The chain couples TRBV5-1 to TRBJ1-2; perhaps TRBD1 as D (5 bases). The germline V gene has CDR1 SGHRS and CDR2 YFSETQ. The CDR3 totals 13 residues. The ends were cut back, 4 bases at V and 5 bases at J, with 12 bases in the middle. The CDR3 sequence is CASSTGTAYGYTF. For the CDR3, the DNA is TGCGCCAGCAGCACCGGGACGGCTTATGGCTACACCTTC.